The T cell receptor beta chain under discussion was sequenced for a study of T cell repertoires in cytomegalovirus infection. About the research overall: It can be stated that public TCR beta signatures indicated CMV infection as well as a matching HLA type.

The ends were cut back, 4 bases at V and 5 bases at J, with 17 bases in the middle. Germline assignment: CDR1 SGHTA and CDR2 FQGNSA. The CDR3 contains 16 residues. The sample holds many counts of this clonotype. Its antigen is still unknown. General study results and limits: Carriage of CMV together with the relevant HLA was identifiable through cumulative public TCR beta family frequency. CMV-specific TCR beta clonotypes restricted by HLA-C were the ones dominating the ex vivo response.

MiXCR, applied by TCRdb to the reads, yields one record per CDR3 protein. This table holds more than 150,000 distinct CDR3 sequences, 15% to 20% found once. Sequencing used PBMCs. V usage is TRBV7-2 and J usage is TRBJ1-4; TRBD1 is a possible D gene (6 bases). This receptor was taken from a human donor in good health (CMV status not recorded). Some clones in this sample may be carry-over from other donors' samples. The CDR3 DNA is TGTGCCAGCAGCTCGCGAGGAGTGACAGGCAATGAAAAACTGTTTTTT. Translating it yields CASSSRGVTGNEKLFF. Full variable domain (rest looked up from reference TRBV7-2 and TRBJ1-4): GAGVSQSPSNKVTEKGKDVELRCDPISGHTALYWYRQSLGQGLEFLIYFQGNSAPDKSGLPSDRFSAERTGGSVSTLTIQRTQQEDSAVYLCASSSRGVTGNEKLFFGSGTQLSVL.